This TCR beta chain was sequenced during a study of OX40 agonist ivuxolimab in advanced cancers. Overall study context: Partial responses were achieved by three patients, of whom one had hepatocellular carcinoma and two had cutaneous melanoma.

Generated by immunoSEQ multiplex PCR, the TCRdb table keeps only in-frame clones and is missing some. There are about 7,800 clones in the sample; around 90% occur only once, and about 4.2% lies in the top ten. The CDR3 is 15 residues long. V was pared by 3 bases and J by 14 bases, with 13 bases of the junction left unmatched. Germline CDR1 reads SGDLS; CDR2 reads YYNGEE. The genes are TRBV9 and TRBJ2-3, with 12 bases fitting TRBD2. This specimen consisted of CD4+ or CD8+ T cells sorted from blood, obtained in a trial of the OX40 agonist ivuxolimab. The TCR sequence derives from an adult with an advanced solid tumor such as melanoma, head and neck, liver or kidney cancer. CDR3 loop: CASSELGLAGTSPYF. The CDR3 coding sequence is TGTGCCAGCAGCGAACTTGGACTAGCGGGGACCTCACCGTATTTT.